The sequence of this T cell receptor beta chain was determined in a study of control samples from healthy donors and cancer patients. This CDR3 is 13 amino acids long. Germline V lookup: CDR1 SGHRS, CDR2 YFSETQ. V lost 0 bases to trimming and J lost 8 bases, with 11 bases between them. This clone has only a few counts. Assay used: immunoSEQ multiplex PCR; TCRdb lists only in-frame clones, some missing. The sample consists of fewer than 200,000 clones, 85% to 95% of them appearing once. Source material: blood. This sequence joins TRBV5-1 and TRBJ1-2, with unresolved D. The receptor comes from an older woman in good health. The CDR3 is CASSLDGQLGYTF. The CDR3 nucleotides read TGCGCCAGCAGCTTGGACGGCCAGTTGGGCTACACCTTC.